The TCR beta chain under discussion was sequenced for a study of blood T cells in healthy people across ages. Study in general: Template switching captured about one barcoded beta molecule per two T cells.

Study findings and constraints: Naive CD4+ cell counts and diversity both ran higher in long-lived than in aged donors.

As concerns this clonotype: Its antigen is not known.

A second PCR of about 7 to 12 cycles used a sample-barcoded 5' primer and a J-beta primer mix. MiXCR, applied by TCRdb to the 5' RACE reads, yields one record per CDR3 protein. This table holds around 1,500,000 distinct CDR3 sequences, around 39% found once. V trimming: 0 bases; J trimming: 5 bases; junction bases outside the gene matches: 5. The CDR3 runs to 16 residues. CDR1 SGHRS and CDR2 YFSETQ come from the germline V gene. The sequencing sample was made of blood. This chain links TRBV5-1 with TRBJ2-5, with 12 nucleotides matching TRBD2. This TCR was recovered from a woman in her late teens or twenties in good health. CDR3 in amino acids: CASSLETSGRGETQYF. DNA for the CDR3: TGCGCCAGCAGCTTGGAGACTAGCGGGAGAGGCGAGACCCAGTACTTC.